The 8 T cell receptor beta chains below all came from one sample that was sequenced in a study of shared clonotypes between healthy human individuals. Sequenced by immunoSEQ multiplex PCR; TCRdb stores in-frame clones only, minus some. The table lists a few million clones, more than 90% of them singletons. The sample was naive CD4+ T cells sorted from blood. Subset reported: CD45RA+ positively selected. These receptor sequences come from a man younger than 35 in good health.

In nucleotides, the CDR3 is TGTGCCAGCAGTGATGTACTAGCGGGCACCTACGAGCAGTACTTC. It encodes CASSDVLAGTYEQYF. This chain links TRBV2 with TRBJ2-7; 9 bases line up with TRBD2. CDR1 is SNHLY and CDR2 is FYNNEI in the germline V gene. The V segment lost 3 bases and the J segment 2 bases; nucleotides outside the gene matches: 5. There are 15 residues in the CDR3.

The chain uses TRBV5-1 and TRBJ1-2; 8 positions match TRBD1. V shed 3 bases, J shed 5 bases, and the junction held 6 bases outside the gene matches. The CDR3 has 14 residues. Germline CDR1 SGHRS, CDR2 YFSETQ. The CDR3, as DNA: TGCGCCAGCAGCTCGGACAGGGTTGTTTATGGCTACACCTTC. It specifies CASSSDRVVYGYTF.

The chain joins TRBV19 to TRBJ1-5; a possible D gene is TRBD1 (5 bases). Trimming shortened V by 5 bases and J by 3 bases, and 17 bases separated the two germline ends. The CDR3 is 16 amino acids. CDR1 LNHDA and CDR2 SQIVND come from the germline V gene (reference sequence). The CDR3 region has the DNA TGTGCCAGTAGTTCACCGGGACGAGGGATCAATCAGCCCCAGCATTTT. Translation gives CASSSPGRGINQPQHF.

In its sample, this clone was seen once. V is TRBV10-3 and J is TRBJ1-3; weak D call: TRBD1 (5 bases). Germline CDR1 ENHRY, CDR2 SYGVKD. This CDR3 is 16 amino acids long. V lost 8 bases to trimming and J lost 4 bases, with 21 bases between them. CDR3 protein: CAIALTGQGPGNTIYF. CDR3 DNA: TGTGCCATCGCCTTGACGGGGCAGGGTCCAGGAAACACCATATATTTT.

The chain couples TRBV4-1 to TRBJ2-5; D not certain. V was pared by 6 bases and J by 1 base, with 24 bases between. This CDR3 is built from 18 residues. CDR1 MGHRA and CDR2 YSYEKL come from the germline V gene. The CDR3: CASSGQLVGFRGQETQYF. The CDR3 coding sequence is TGCGCCAGCAGTGGTCAGTTGGTGGGGTTTCGTGGCCAAGAGACCCAGTACTTC.

This clone appeared a single time. CDR3 nucleotides: TGTGCCACCAGCAGAGTTTCAGGGGGCCATAACGAGCAGTACTTC. Translated: CATSRVSGGHNEQYF. V is TRBV15 and J is TRBJ2-7; 8 bases are shared with TRBD1. Germline CDR1 LNHNV, CDR2 YYDKDF (reference sequence). The CDR3 sequence is 15 residues long. After removal of 1 base from V and 5 bases from J, the junction contained 7 bases not matched to a gene.

The rearrangement joins TRBV5-1 to TRBJ2-7; TRBD2 agrees at 15 bases. The CDR3 loop spans 15 amino acids. Germline CDR1 SGHRS, CDR2 YFSETQ. Losses at the gene ends were 4 bases for V and 4 bases for J; bases not matched to a gene: 3. The CDR3 spells CASSPGTSGGYEQYF. The CDR3 coding sequence is TGCGCCAGCAGCCCAGGGACTAGCGGGGGGTACGAGCAGTACTTC.

This chain links TRBV6-5 with TRBJ2-7; 10 nucleotides agree with TRBD1. The V segment lost 6 bases and the J segment 5 bases; nucleotides outside the gene matches: 4. The CDR3 is 13 residues long. From germline, CDR1 is MNHEY and CDR2 SVGAGI. The CDR3 DNA reads TGTGCCAGCAGGACAGGGGGCCAGAACGAGCAGTACTTC. Protein: CASRTGGQNEQYF.